These 3 T cell receptor beta chains share one sample of origin, sequenced in a study of CD8+CD57+ T cells in acquired aplastic anemia. Genomic DNA served as template for TCR beta VDJ and CDR3 profiling. TCRdb reprocessed the reads with MiXCR, giving one entry per CDR3 protein. The top ten clones hold 7% to 9% of a sample with some 280,000 distinct CDR3 sequences, 45% to 70% of them seen once. The sequenced sample was sorted CD4+, CD8+, or CD8+CD57+ T cells (not recorded which) from PBMCs. The receptors originated from a human donor with severe aplastic anemia or a healthy control (not recorded which).

This rearrangement joins TRBV6-5 to TRBJ1-6, with 8 nucleotides matching TRBD1. CDR1 and CDR2 from the germline V gene are MNHEY and SVGAGI. V lost 2 bases and J lost 6; bases outside the gene matches: 9. CDR3 length equals 17 residues. CDR3 DNA: TGTGCCAGCAGTTACACACCGGACAGGGCCACTAATTCACCCCTCCACTTT. Translating gives CASSYTPDRATNSPLHF.

The chain is built from TRBV27 and TRBJ2-7; D gene unclear. The CDR3 length is 12 residues. Germline assignment: CDR1 MNHEY and CDR2 SMNVEV (reference sequence). V lost 10 bases to trimming and J lost 2 bases, with 12 bases between them. The CDR3 loop reads CATGGRPYEQYF. For the CDR3, the DNA is TGTGCCACGGGCGGCAGACCCTACGAGCAGTACTTC.

The chain employs TRBV5-1 and TRBJ2-7; TRBD1 agrees at 10 bases. This CDR3 contains 15 residues. V shed 5 bases and J 3 bases; nucleotides not matched to a gene: 8. Germline CDR1 SGHRS, CDR2 YFSETQ. The CDR3 bases are TGCGCCAGCAGTCGGGGGGGGACAGGGGACTACGAGCAGTACTTC. Its protein product is CASSRGGTGDYEQYF.